The 29 T cell receptor beta chains presented below share a single source sample, sequenced in a study of T cell changes during pregnancy in multiple sclerosis. Generated by immunoSEQ multiplex PCR, the TCRdb table keeps only in-frame clones and is missing some. The sample includes under 85,000 clones, roughly 90% of them seen just once. The sample in question was peripheral blood, obtained after pregnancy. These receptors were collected from a female donor in good health, enrolled as a control in a pregnancy study.

This clone was seen a single time. The chain has TRBV9 and TRBJ2-1, with 8 bases that match TRBD2. J gave up 3 bases and V 0 bases, and 5 bases lay outside the gene matches. The CDR3 is made up of 16 amino acids. CDR1 is SGDLS, CDR2 YYNGEE, per germline. The DNA of the CDR3 is TGTGCCAGCAGCGTAGTGGCGGGAGGCAACTACAATGAGCAGTTCTTC. It codes for CASSVVAGGNYNEQFF.

The chain links TRBV7-2 to TRBJ2-7; TRBD2 aligns across 10 bases. CDR1 and CDR2 (germline): SGHTA, FQGNSA. The J segment lost 7 bases and the V segment lost 4 bases, leaving 13 bases of the junction unmatched. The CDR3 is 16 amino acids. In DNA, the CDR3 is TGTGCCAGCAGCTCTTCTGAGCGGGGGGGCCACCGGGAGCAGTACTTC. Its protein product is CASSSSERGGHREQYF.

The chain joins TRBV2 to TRBJ2-1, with a possible D match to TRBD2 (5 bases). The V end lost 4 bases, the J end lost 7 bases, and 20 bases lay between the germline ends. Germline CDR1 and CDR2: SNHLY and FYNNEI. The length of the CDR3 is 16 residues. CDR3 in amino acids: CASSGPGRATGNEQFF. The CDR3 DNA reads as TGTGCCAGCAGTGGGCCTGGGAGAGCGACGGGGAATGAGCAGTTCTTC.

This chain connects TRBV6-5 to TRBJ1-2; tentative D call: TRBD1 (5 bases). The V gene lost 0 bases and the J gene lost 7 bases, with 6 bases spanning the gap. CDR1 and CDR2 (germline): MNHEY, SVGAGI. The CDR3 totals 12 residues. CDR3 amino acids: CASSYSGAGYTF. Here the CDR3 DNA reads TGTGCCAGCAGTTACTCAGGGGCTGGCTACACCTTC.

The chain employs TRBV6-1 and TRBJ1-2; no definite D call. CDR3 length: 12 amino acids. The V gene lost 1 base and the J gene lost 7 bases, with 7 bases spanning the gap. The germline V gene has CDR1 MNHNS and CDR2 SASEGT. CDR3 nucleotides: TGTGCCAGCAGTGAAGGGGGAGGTGGCTACACCTTC. It encodes CASSEGGGGYTF.

The chain joins TRBV19 to TRBJ2-7; D not certain. This CDR3 is built from 15 residues. Germline CDR1 is LNHDA and CDR2 is SQIVND (reference sequence). Between the trimmed V and J ends, which lost 0 bases and 2 bases, there was a span of 11 bases. CDR3 sequence reads: CASSIDRARPYEQYF. CDR3 nucleotide sequence: TGTGCCAGTAGTATAGATCGTGCCAGGCCCTACGAGCAGTACTTC.

The chain couples TRBV6-1 to TRBJ1-2; 10 nucleotides align to TRBD1. CDR1 and CDR2 (germline): MNHNS, SASEGT. The CDR3 is 15 residues long. After removal of 5 bases from V and 4 bases from J, the junction contained 7 bases not matched to a gene. In DNA form, the CDR3 reads TGTGCCAGCAGTACAGGGACAGGGGTGAGCTATGGCTACACCTTC. Translating it yields CASSTGTGVSYGYTF.

This chain uses TRBV2 with TRBJ2-1, with a weak D call TRBD2 (5 bases). Per the germline V gene, CDR1 is SNHLY and CDR2 is FYNNEI. V dropped 5 bases and J dropped 3 bases, with 11 bases sitting between them. The length of the CDR3 is 14 residues. CDR3 amino acids: CASSSGGSYNEQFF. In DNA, the CDR3 is TGTGCCAGCAGTAGCGGCGGAAGCTACAATGAGCAGTTCTTC.

The rearrangement joins TRBV5-6 to TRBJ1-2, with D unclear. Trimming pared 1 base from V and 8 bases from J, leaving 6 bases between. Per the germline V gene, CDR1 is SGHDT and CDR2 is YYEEEE. CDR3 length: 11 residues. The CDR3 DNA reads as TGTGCCAGCAGCTTGCTGGCCGGCTACACCTTC. Protein: CASSLLAGYTF.

The CDR3 bases are TGTGCCAGTAGTATGGAGAGCGGGCCTAACTATGGCTACACCTTC. It is translated as CASSMESGPNYGYTF. V usage is TRBV19 and J usage is TRBJ1-2; D unresolved. CDR1 LNHDA and CDR2 SQIVND come from the germline V gene (reference sequence). There are 15 residues in the CDR3. V lost 3 bases and J 0 bases, leaving 11 bases between the germline ends.

This clone showed up just once. The V and J genes are TRBV19 and TRBJ1-2; 7 bases fit TRBD1. This CDR3 region has 14 residues. Germline CDR1 LNHDA, CDR2 SQIVND (reference sequence). V lost 9 bases to trimming and J lost 8 bases; unmatched junction nucleotides: 15. The CDR3 region is CASRGVLEGAGYTF. The CDR3 nucleotides read TGTGCCAGCCGGGGAGTGTTGGAGGGGGCGGGCTACACCTTC.

This rearrangement joins TRBV2 to TRBJ1-2; no firm D call. Germline values: CDR1 SNHLY, CDR2 FYNNEI. Trimming took off 4 bases at V and 2 bases at J, with 5 bases between the two ends. The CDR3 spans 12 residues. The CDR3 spells CASSVRNYGYTF. Written as DNA, the CDR3 is TGTGCCAGCAGTGTACGGAACTATGGCTACACCTTC.

The chain combines TRBV6-1 with TRBJ1-1; D call uncertain. V was shortened by 5 bases and J by 5 bases, with 9 bases between the two germline ends. CDR3 length: 12 residues. Looked up from germline, CDR1 is MNHNS and CDR2 is SASEGT. The CDR3 DNA follows: TGTGCCAGCAGTCTCCGAGGTACTGAAGCTTTCTTT. Its protein is CASSLRGTEAFF.

This chain joins TRBV19 and TRBJ1-5; D is unclear. Per the germline V gene, CDR1 is LNHDA and CDR2 is SQIVND (reference sequence). Trimming took off 3 bases at V and 5 bases at J, with 11 bases between the two ends. The CDR3 has 14 amino acids. The CDR3 loop is CASSMRGSDQPQHF. In nucleotides, the CDR3 is TGTGCCAGTAGTATGCGGGGTTCCGATCAGCCCCAGCATTTT.

CDR3 DNA: TGTGCCAGCAGCCCCGCGGGACTAGCGGGAGACGAGCAGTACTTC. Amino acid sequence: CASSPAGLAGDEQYF. The V and J genes are TRBV7-2 and TRBJ2-7, with 14 bases that match TRBD2. V shed 5 bases, J shed 5 bases, and the junction held 5 bases outside the gene matches. The V gene's germline CDR1 is SGHTA and CDR2 FQGNSA. This CDR3 is 15 amino acids long.

The genes are TRBV28 and TRBJ2-1; the match to TRBD2 covers 12 bases. The CDR3 runs to 17 residues. Germline V gene data show CDR1 as MDHEN and CDR2 as SYDVKM. V lost 4 bases, J lost 2 bases, and 6 bases stayed unmatched. As DNA, the CDR3 is TGTGCCAGCAGTTCCCCGGGACTAGCGGGTGCCTACAATGAGCAGTTCTTC. Amino acid sequence: CASSSPGLAGAYNEQFF.

The CDR3 protein is CASSLGTSGVQETQYF. The CDR3 DNA sequence: TGTGCCAGCAGCTTAGGGACTAGCGGGGTCCAAGAGACCCAGTACTTC. The chain joins TRBV7-6 to TRBJ2-5; TRBD2 agrees at 12 bases. Looked up from germline, CDR1 is SGHVS and CDR2 is FNYEAQ. This CDR3 has 16 residues. V lost 1 base to trimming and J lost 1 base; unmatched junction nucleotides: 1.

The chain carries TRBV5-4 and TRBJ1-2; D may be TRBD1 (6 bases). Trimming cost V 7 bases and J 8 bases, with 18 bases left between them. Germline V gene sequence: CDR1 SGHNT, CDR2 YYREEE (reference sequence). This CDR3 contains 13 residues. The CDR3 loop reads CASRGGTGLGYTF. Written as DNA, the CDR3 is TGTGCCAGCCGGGGGGGCACAGGGCTAGGCTACACCTTC.

V and J are TRBV5-1 and TRBJ2-1, with D uncertain. CDR1 is SGHRS and CDR2 is YFSETQ in the germline V gene. V dropped 0 bases and J dropped 6 bases, with 10 bases sitting between them. CDR3 length: 14 amino acids. The CDR3 reads CASSLDPASNEQFF. In DNA, the CDR3 is TGCGCCAGCAGCTTGGACCCCGCGAGCAATGAGCAGTTCTTC.

J is TRBJ1-1 and V is TRBV15, with 8 bases fitting TRBD1. The junction had 3 bases not matched to a gene; V was cut back by 3 bases and J by 0 bases. The CDR3 is 15 residues long. The germline gives CDR1 LNHNV, CDR2 YYDKDF (reference sequence). CDR3 amino acids: CATSRGDRLNTEAFF. The CDR3 nucleotides read TGTGCCACCAGCAGGGGGGACAGGCTGAACACTGAAGCTTTCTTT.

The CDR3 region has the DNA TGTGCCAGCAGCGTAGCTTCGGCTCTAGCGGGGGGGCCCGGGACAGATACGCAGTATTTT. This codes for CASSVASALAGGPGTDTQYF. V and J are TRBV9 and TRBJ2-3; TRBD2 matches 12 bases. The CDR3 is 20 amino acids. The germline V gene encodes CDR1 SGDLS and CDR2 YYNGEE. Trimming removed 0 bases from V and 3 bases from J; junction bases left unmatched: 14. Full variable domain (rest looked up from reference TRBV9 and TRBJ2-3): DSGVTQTPKHLITATGQRVTLRCSPRSGDLSVYWYQQSLDQGLQFLIQYYNGEERAKGNILERFSAQQFPDLHSELNLSSLELGDSALYFCASSVASALAGGPGTDTQYFGPGTRLTVL.

The chain joins TRBV7-6 to TRBJ2-1; possibly TRBD1 for D (5 bases). V was pared by 1 base and J by 6 bases, with 13 bases between. Germline V gene data show CDR1 as SGHVS and CDR2 as FNYEAQ. The CDR3 has 15 residues. The CDR3 bases are TGTGCCAGCAGCTTAGTGGCAGGGTTAGGCAATGAGCAGTTCTTC. This sequence encodes CASSLVAGLGNEQFF.

The V call is TRBV4-1, the J call TRBJ2-2; D is perhaps TRBD1 (6 bases). This CDR3 has 18 residues. Trimming took off 3 bases at V and 0 bases at J, with 17 bases between the two ends. Germline assignment: CDR1 MGHRA and CDR2 YSYEKL. The CDR3 region has the DNA TGCGCCAGCAGCCAGGAGTTTACAGGGATTTCGAACACCGGGGAGCTGTTTTTT. This sequence encodes CASSQEFTGISNTGELFF.

The J gene is TRBJ2-5, the V gene TRBV18, with 8 bases identical to TRBD1. V shed 6 bases, J shed 2 bases, and the junction held 11 bases outside the gene matches. The germline gives CDR1 KGHSH, CDR2 LQKENI. CDR3 size: 16 residues. CDR3 in amino acids: CASSLRQGHKQETQYF. In DNA, the CDR3 is TGTGCCAGCTCCCTACGACAGGGGCATAAACAAGAGACCCAGTACTTC.

The chain carries TRBV6-6 and TRBJ1-1; D uncertain. This CDR3 has 12 residues. CDR1 and CDR2 (germline): MNHNY, SVGAGI (reference sequence). Trimming took off 6 bases at V and 3 bases at J, with 8 bases between the two ends. CDR3 in DNA: TGTGCCAGCAGGCGAGCGGACACTGAAGCTTTCTTT. Translated: CASRRADTEAFF.

V usage is TRBV30 and J usage is TRBJ2-3, with a weak D call TRBD2 (6 bases). The V gene's germline CDR1 is GTSNPN and CDR2 SVGIG (reference sequence). The V end was cut by 5 bases, the J end by 11 bases, with 14 bases between. The CDR3 consists of 11 residues. CDR3 loop: CAWDAGQRQYF. The CDR3 nucleotides read TGTGCCTGGGACGCGGGGCAAAGGCAGTATTTT.

The chain recombines TRBV18 with TRBJ2-3, with 7 nucleotides matching TRBD2. V shed 1 base and J 4 bases; nucleotides not matched to a gene: 11. Germline lookup yields CDR1 KGHSH and CDR2 LQKENI. CDR3 length: 17 amino acids. The CDR3 sequence is CASSPRAAGVVADTQYF. DNA for the CDR3: TGTGCCAGCTCACCACGCGCTGCGGGAGTCGTCGCAGATACGCAGTATTTT.

In DNA form, the CDR3 reads TGTGCCAGTAGTCCCAGCGGGGGGGTCGCCAATCAGCCCCAGCATTTT. Amino acid sequence: CASSPSGGVANQPQHF. This chain joins TRBV19 and TRBJ1-5; possible D gene TRBD1, 5 bases. This CDR3 has 16 amino acids. The germline V gene encodes CDR1 LNHDA and CDR2 SQIVND (reference sequence). V lost 5 bases and J lost 3, with 17 bases in between.

CDR3 coding DNA: TGTGCCAGCAGCCCCGGGGGGGGGCAAGGCTACACCTTC. Protein: CASSPGGGQGYTF. This chain connects TRBV6-5 to TRBJ1-2, with D possibly matching TRBD1 (6 bases). Trimming took off 6 bases at V and 8 bases at J, with 16 bases between the two ends. Germline CDR1 reads MNHEY; CDR2 reads SVGAGI. The CDR3 extends over 13 amino acids.